A selection of T cell receptor beta chains follows, all from one sample in a study of blood T cells in healthy people across ages. From the 5' RACE reads, TCRdb called clonotypes with MiXCR, one entry per CDR3 protein. This table holds around 1,800,000 distinct CDR3 sequences, about 39% found once. The sample was blood. The receptors derive from a human donor in good health. Each CDR3 is given with its conserved first and last residue. D genes are given only for firm matches. A row's size may be missing; if present it is once, few, many or a size class.

-,TRBJ2-7,14,-,TRBV5-1,TGCGTCAGCAGCTTGGGCGGAGATTGTTACGAGCAGTACTTC,CVSSLGGDCYEQYF
-,TRBJ1-1,15,-,TRBV10-3,TGTGCCATCAGTGAGTCGACAAAAATGAACACTGAAGCTTTCTTT,CAISESTKMNTEAFF
-,TRBJ2-1,14,-,TRBV7-2,TGTGCCAGCAGCCGTGGGGCAGGGTGGGATGAGCAGTTCTTC,CASSRGAGWDEQFF
-,TRBJ1-5,13,-,TRBV16,TGTGCCAGCAGCCCTCTTGAAGGTCAGCCCCAGCATTTT,CASSPLEGQPQHF
TRBD1,TRBJ2-7,16,-,TRBV29-1,TGCAGCGTGATCGGGCCAGGACAGGGATTTGTATACGAGCAGTACTTC,CSVIGPGQGFVYEQYF
TRBD2,TRBJ2-7,16,few,TRBV7-9,TGTGCCAGCAGCATCTTAGCGGGGGCTCCTCCGTACGAGCAGTACTTC,CASSILAGAPPYEQYF
TRBD1,TRBJ2-5,15,-,TRBV7-7,TGTGCCAGCAGCTTAACTTTCGGGACAGGAGAGACCCAGTACTTC,CASSLTFGTGETQYF
-,TRBJ1-4,15,few,TRBV7-2,TGTGCCAGCAGCTATCGGGGGGCAACTAATGAAAAACTGTTTTTT,CASSYRGATNEKLFF
-,TRBJ1-6,15,-,TRBV27,TGTGCCAGCAAATTGATCGGATCTGGAGATTCACCCCTCCACTTT,CASKLIGSGDSPLHF
-,TRBJ2-7,15,few,TRBV7-9,TGTGCCAGCAGCGACCCCCCTTCCGGGGACTACGAGCAGTACTTC,CASSDPPSGDYEQYF
-,TRBJ2-1,15,-,TRBV11-3,TGTGCCAGCAGCTTTACAGGGAACCCCTACAATGAGCAGTTCTTC,CASSFTGNPYNEQFF
-,TRBJ2-7,14,many,TRBV7-2,TGTGCCAGCAGCCCTGGGAAGGGCATATACGAGCAGTACTTC,CASSPGKGIYEQYF
-,TRBJ2-5,13,many,TRBV4-1,TGCGCCAGCAGCCCCACTAGCTTGGAGACCCAGTACTTC,CASSPTSLETQYF
-,TRBJ1-2,17,-,TRBV3-1,TGTGCCAGCAGCCAAGGTGCGGGCCAACTCGGAAGTCGCGGCTACACCTTC,CASSQGAGQLGSRGYTF
-,TRBJ2-7,15,-,TRBV3-1,TGTGCCAGCAGCCAAGATCTCAGCCTCCCTTACGAGCAGTACTTC,CASSQDLSLPYEQYF
-,TRBJ1-5,14,-,TRBV9,TGTGCCAGCAGCGGAGGGGACTTGGGCCAGCCCCAGCATTTT,CASSGGDLGQPQHF
-,TRBJ1-2,14,-,TRBV15,TGTGTCACCAGCAGTGGGAATGTTAACTATGGCTACACCTTC,CVTSSGNVNYGYTF
-,TRBJ2-7,15,-,TRBV5-1,TGCGCCAGCAGCTTGGCGTTGGGTCCTGGGGGTACCCAGTACTTC,CASSLALGPGGTQYF
-,TRBJ2-3,17,-,TRBV7-2,TGTGCCAGCAGCTTCGGCGGGGGCCCCCGTTCCACAGATACGCAGTATTTT,CASSFGGGPRSTDTQYF
-,TRBJ1-5,16,-,TRBV7-2,TGTGCCAGCAGCTTTTTTGGGGGGGTCGGGTTTCAGCCCCAGCATTTT,CASSFFGGVGFQPQHF
TRBD2,TRBJ2-5,16,-,TRBV4-3,TGCGCCAGCAGCCCTCGGGCGGGGGGGTTCCAAGAGACCCAGTACTTC,CASSPRAGGFQETQYF
TRBD2,TRBJ2-2,19,-,TRBV5-1,TGCGCCAGCAGCTCGCCAGGACTAGCGGGGGGTAAAGGGACCGGGGAGCTGTTTTTT,CASSSPGLAGGKGTGELFF
TRBD2,TRBJ2-7,14,few,TRBV20-1,TGCAGTACTAGGCGCGGCGGGGGGGCCTACGAGCAGTACTTC,CSTRRGGGAYEQYF
TRBD1,TRBJ1-6,16,few,TRBV5-1,TGCGCCAGCAGCTCCGGGACAGACTCCTATAATTCACCCCTCCACTTT,CASSSGTDSYNSPLHF
-,TRBJ2-1,16,-,TRBV10-3,TGTGCCATCACTCCCGGCCGGGGGAGCTCCTACAATGAGCAGTTCTTC,CAITPGRGSSYNEQFF
-,TRBJ2-5,14,many,TRBV7-2,TGTGCCAGCAGCTTAGTAGTGCAGGGGCAGACCCAGTACTTC,CASSLVVQGQTQYF
TRBD2,TRBJ2-5,17,-,TRBV4-3,TGCGCCAGCAGCCATAGACTAGCGGGTGACTACCAAGAGACCCAGTACTTC,CASSHRLAGDYQETQYF
-,TRBJ2-5,14,few,TRBV7-2,TGTGCCAGCAGCTTATTCCGGGACCAAGAGACCCAGTACTTC,CASSLFRDQETQYF